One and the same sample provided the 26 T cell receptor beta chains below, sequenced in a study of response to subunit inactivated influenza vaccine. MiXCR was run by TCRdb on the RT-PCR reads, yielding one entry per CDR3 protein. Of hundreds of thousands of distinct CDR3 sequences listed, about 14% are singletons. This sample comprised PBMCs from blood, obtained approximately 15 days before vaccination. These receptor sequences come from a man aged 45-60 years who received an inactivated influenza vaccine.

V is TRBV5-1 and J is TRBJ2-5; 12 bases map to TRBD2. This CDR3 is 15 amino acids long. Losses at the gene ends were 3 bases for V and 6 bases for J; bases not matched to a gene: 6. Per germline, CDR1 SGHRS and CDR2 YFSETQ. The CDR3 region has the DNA TGCGCCAGCAGCTCCTGGACTAGCGGGATTCAGACCCAGTACTTC. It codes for CASSSWTSGIQTQYF.

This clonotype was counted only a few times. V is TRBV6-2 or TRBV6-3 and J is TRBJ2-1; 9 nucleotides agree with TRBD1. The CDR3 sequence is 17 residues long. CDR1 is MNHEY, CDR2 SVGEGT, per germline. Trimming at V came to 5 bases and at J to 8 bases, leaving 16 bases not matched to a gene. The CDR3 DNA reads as TGTGCCAGCAGTAAACTCCTGACAGGGGGATTTAGGTATGAGCAGTTCTTC. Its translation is CASSKLLTGGFRYEQFF.

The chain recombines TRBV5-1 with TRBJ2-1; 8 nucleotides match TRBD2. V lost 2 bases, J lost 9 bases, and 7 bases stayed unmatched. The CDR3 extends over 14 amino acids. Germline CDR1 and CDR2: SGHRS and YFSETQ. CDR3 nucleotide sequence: TGCGCCAGCAGCTTCCGCGGGGGGCTTAGTGAGCAGTTCTTC. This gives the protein CASSFRGGLSEQFF.

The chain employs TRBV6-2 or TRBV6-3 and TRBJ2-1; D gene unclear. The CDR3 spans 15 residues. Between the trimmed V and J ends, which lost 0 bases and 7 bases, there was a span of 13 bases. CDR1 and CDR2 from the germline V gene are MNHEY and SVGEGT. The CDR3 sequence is CASSYSLLQLNEQFF. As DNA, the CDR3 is TGTGCCAGCAGTTACTCCCTCCTACAACTTAATGAGCAGTTCTTC.

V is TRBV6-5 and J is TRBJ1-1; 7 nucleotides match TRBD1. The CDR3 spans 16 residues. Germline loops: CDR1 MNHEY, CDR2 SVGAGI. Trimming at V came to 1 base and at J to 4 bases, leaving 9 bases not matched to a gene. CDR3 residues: CASSYFPGQVTTEAFF. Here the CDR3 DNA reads TGTGCCAGCAGTTACTTTCCTGGACAGGTGACCACTGAAGCTTTCTTT.

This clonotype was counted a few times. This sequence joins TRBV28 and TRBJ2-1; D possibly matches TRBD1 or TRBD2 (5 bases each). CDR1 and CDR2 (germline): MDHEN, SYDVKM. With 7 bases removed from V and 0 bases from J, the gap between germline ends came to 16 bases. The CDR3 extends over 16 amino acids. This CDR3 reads CASTPLRGSSYNEQFF. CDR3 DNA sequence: TGTGCCAGCACCCCATTGAGGGGCAGCTCCTACAATGAGCAGTTCTTC.

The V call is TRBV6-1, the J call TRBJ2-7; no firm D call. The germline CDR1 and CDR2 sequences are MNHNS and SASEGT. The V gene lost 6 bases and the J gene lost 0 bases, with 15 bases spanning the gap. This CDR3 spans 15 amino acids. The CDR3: CASSPYRTSSYEQYF. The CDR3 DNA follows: TGTGCCAGCAGCCCCTACCGGACCAGCTCCTACGAGCAGTACTTC.

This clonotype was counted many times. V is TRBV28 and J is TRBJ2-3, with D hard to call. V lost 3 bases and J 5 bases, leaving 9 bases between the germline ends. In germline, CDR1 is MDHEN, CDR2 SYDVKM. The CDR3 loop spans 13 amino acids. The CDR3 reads CASSFLWGDTQYF. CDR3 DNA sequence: TGTGCCAGCAGTTTCCTGTGGGGAGATACGCAGTATTTT.

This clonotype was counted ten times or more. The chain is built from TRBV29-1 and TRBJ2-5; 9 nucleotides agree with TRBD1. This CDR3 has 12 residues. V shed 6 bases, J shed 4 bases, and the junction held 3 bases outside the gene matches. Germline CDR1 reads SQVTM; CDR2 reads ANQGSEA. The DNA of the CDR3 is TGCAGCGTCGAACAGGGGGCAGAGACCCAGTACTTC. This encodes CSVEQGAETQYF.

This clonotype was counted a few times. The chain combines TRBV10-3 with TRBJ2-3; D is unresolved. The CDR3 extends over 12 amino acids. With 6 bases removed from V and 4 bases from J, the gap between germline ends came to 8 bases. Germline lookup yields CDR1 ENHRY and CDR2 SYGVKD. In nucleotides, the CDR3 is TGTGCCATCAGCATACGACCAGATACGCAGTATTTT. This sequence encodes CAISIRPDTQYF.

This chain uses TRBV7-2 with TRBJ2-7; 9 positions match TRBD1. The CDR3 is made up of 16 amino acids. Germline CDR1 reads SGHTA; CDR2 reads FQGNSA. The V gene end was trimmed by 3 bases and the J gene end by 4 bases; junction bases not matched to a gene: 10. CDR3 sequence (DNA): TGTGCCAGCAGCTTTGCCGGGACAGGGAGTTATTACGAGCAGTACTTC. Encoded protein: CASSFAGTGSYYEQYF. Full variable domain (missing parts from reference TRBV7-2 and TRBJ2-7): GAGVSQSPSNKVTEKGKDVELRCDPISGHTALYWYRQSLGQGLEFLIYFQGNSAPDKSGLPSDRFSAERTGGSVSTLTIQRTQQEDSAVYLCASSFAGTGSYYEQYFGPGTRLTVT.

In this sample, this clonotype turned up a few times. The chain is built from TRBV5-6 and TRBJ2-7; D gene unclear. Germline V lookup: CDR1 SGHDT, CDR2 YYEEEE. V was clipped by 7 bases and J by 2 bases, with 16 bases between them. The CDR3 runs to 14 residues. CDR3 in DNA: TGTGCCAGCGCGTCATCCCCCGGCCCCTACGAGCAGTACTTC. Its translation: CASASSPGPYEQYF.

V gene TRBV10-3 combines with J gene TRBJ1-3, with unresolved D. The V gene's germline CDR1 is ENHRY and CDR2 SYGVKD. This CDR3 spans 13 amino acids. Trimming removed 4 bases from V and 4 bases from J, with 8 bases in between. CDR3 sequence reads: CAISGAQGNTIYF. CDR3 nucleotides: TGTGCCATCAGTGGAGCACAAGGAAACACCATATATTTT.

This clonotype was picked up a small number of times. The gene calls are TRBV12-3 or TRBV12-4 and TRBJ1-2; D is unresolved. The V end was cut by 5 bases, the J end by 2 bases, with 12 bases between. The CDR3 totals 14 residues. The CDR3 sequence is CASSTPGVNYGYTF. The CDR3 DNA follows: TGTGCCAGCAGTACCCCCGGGGTAAACTATGGCTACACCTTC.

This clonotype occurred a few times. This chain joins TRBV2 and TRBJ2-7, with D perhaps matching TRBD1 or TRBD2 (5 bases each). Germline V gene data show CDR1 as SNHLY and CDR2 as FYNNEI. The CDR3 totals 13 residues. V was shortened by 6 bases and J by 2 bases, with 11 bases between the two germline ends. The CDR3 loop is CASRWDRTYEQYF. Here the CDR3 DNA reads TGTGCCAGCAGGTGGGACCGCACCTACGAGCAGTACTTC.

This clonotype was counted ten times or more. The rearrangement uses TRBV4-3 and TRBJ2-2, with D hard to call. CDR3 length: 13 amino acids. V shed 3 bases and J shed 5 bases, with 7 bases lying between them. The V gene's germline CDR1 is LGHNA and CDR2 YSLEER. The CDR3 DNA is TGCGCCAGCAGCCAGGGATCGACCGGGGAGCTGTTTTTT. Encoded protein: CASSQGSTGELFF.

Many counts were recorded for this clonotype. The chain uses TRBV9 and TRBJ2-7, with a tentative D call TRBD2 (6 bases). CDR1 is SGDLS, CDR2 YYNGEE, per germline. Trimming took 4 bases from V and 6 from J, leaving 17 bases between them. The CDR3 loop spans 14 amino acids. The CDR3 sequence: CASSPTGVGVEQYF. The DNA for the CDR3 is TGTGCCAGCAGCCCGACGGGAGTGGGAGTCGAGCAGTACTTC.

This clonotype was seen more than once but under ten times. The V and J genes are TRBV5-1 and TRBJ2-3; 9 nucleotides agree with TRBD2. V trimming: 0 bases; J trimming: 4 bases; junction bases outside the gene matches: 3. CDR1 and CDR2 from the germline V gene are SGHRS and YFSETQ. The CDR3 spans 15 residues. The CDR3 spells CASSLASGAPDTQYF. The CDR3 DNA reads TGCGCCAGCAGCTTGGCTAGCGGGGCACCAGATACGCAGTATTTT.

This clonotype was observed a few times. The DNA of the CDR3 is TGTGCCAGCAGTCGAGGGACAGTCAATCAGCCCCAGCATTTT. The encoded protein is CASSRGTVNQPQHF. V is TRBV12-3 or TRBV12-4 and J is TRBJ1-5; TRBD1 matches at 7 bases. This CDR3 is 14 amino acids long. After removal of 5 bases from V and 3 bases from J, the junction contained 4 bases not matched to a gene.

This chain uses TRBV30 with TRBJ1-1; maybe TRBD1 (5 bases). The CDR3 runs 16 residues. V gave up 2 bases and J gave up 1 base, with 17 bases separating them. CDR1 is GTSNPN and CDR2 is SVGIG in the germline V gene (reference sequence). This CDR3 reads CAWSQGLGGRNTEAFF. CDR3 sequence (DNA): TGTGCCTGGAGTCAGGGCTTGGGAGGGAGGAACACTGAAGCTTTCTTT.

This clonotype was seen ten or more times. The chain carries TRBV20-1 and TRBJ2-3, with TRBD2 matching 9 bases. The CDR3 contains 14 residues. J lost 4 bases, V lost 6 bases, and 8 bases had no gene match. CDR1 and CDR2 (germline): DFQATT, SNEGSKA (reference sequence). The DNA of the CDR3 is TGCAGTGCCCAGCGGGAGGCAGTGGCAGATACGCAGTATTTT. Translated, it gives CSAQREAVADTQYF.

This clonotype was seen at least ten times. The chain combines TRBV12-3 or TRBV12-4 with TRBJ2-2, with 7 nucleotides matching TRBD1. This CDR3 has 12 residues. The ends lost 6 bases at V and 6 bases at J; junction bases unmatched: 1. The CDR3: CASSTGAGELFF. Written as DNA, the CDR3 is TGTGCCAGCAGCACAGGGGCCGGGGAGCTGTTTTTT.

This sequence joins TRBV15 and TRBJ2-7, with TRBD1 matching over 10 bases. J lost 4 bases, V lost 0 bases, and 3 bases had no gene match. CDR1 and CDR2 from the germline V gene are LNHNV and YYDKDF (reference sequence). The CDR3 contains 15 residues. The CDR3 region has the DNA TGTGCCACCAGCAGAGAGACAGGGGGCAGGTACGAGCAGTACTTC. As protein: CATSRETGGRYEQYF.

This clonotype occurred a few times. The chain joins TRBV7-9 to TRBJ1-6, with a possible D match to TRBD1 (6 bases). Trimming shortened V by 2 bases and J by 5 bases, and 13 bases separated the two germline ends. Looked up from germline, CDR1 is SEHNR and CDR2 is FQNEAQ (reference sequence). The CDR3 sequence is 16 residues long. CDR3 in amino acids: CASSLRTEINNSPLHF. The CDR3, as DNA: TGTGCCAGCAGCTTAAGGACAGAAATTAATAATTCACCCCTCCACTTT.

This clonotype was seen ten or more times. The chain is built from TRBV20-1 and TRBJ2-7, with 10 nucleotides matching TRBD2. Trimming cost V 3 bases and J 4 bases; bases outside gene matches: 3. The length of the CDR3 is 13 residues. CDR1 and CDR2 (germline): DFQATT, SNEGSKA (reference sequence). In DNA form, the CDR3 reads TGCAGTGCTAGTGTAGCGGGGGGATACGAGCAGTACTTC. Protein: CSASVAGGYEQYF.

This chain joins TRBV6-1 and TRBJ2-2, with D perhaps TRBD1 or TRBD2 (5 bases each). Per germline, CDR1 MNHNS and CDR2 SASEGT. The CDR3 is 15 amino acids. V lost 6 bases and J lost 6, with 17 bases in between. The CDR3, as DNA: TGTGCCAGCAGAGGGACGGATACTTGGGCCGGGGAGCTGTTTTTT. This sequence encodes CASRGTDTWAGELFF.